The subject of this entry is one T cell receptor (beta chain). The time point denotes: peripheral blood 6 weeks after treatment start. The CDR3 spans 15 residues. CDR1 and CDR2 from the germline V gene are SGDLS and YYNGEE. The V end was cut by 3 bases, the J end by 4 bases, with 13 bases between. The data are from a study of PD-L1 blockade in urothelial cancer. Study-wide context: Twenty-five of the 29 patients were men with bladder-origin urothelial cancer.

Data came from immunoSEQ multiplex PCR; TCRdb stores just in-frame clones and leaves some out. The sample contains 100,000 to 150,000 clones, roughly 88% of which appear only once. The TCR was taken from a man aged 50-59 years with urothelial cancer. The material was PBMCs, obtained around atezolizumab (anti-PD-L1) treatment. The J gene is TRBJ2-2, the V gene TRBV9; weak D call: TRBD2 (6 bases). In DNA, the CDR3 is TGTGCCAGCAGCGACCAGGGAGGTAGCACCGGGGAGCTGTTTTTT. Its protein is CASSDQGGSTGELFF.